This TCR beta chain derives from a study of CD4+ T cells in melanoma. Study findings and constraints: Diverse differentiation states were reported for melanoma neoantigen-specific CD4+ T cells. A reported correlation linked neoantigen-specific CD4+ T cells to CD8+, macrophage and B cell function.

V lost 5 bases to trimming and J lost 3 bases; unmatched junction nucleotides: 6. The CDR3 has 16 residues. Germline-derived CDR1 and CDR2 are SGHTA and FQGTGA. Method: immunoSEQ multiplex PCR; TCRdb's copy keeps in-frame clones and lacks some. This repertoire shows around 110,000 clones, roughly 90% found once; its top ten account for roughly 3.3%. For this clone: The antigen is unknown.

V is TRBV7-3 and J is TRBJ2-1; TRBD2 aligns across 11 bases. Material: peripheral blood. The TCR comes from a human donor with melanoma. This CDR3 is CASSPTTSGGYNEQFF. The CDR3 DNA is TGTGCCAGCAGCCCGACAACTAGCGGGGGCTACAATGAGCAGTTCTTC. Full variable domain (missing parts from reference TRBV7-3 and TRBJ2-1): GAGVSQTPSNKVTEKGKYVELRCDPISGHTALYWYRQSLGQGPEFLIYFQGTGAADDSGLPNDRFFAVRPEGSVSTLKIQRTERGDSAVYLCASSPTTSGGYNEQFFGPGTRLTVL.